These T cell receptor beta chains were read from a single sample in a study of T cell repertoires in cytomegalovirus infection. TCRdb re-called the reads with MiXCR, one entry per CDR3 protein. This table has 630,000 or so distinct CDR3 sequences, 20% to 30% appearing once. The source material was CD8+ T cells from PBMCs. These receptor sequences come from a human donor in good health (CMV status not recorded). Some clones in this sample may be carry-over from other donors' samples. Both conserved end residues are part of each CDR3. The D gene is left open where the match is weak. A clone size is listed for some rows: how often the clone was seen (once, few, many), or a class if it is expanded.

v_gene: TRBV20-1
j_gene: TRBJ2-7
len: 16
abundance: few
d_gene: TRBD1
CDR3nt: TGCAGTGCTAGAGATTGGGCAGGGGGCGACCCCTACGAGCAGTACTTC
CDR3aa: CSARDWAGGDPYEQYF

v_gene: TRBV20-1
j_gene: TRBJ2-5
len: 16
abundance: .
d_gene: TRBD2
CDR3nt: TGCAGTGCTAGTGGTGGAAACGGGGGGGGAACGGAGACCCAGTACTTC
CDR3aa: CSASGGNGGGTETQYF

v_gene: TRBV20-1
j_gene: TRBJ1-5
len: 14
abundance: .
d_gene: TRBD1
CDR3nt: TGCAGTGCTAGAGATGGGACAGGGAGGCAGCCCCAGCATTTT
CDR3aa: CSARDGTGRQPQHF

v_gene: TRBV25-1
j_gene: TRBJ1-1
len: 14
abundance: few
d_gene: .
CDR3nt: TGTGCCAGCAGTGGATACAGCATGAACACTGAAGCTTTCTTT
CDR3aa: CASSGYSMNTEAFF

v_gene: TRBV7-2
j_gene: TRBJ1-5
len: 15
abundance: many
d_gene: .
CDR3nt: TGTGCCAGCAGCCCCCGGAGCGAGGCTTGGGAGCCCCAGCATTTT
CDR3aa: CASSPRSEAWEPQHF

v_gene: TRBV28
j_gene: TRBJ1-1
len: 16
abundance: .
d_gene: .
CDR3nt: TGTGCCAGCACCCCTTTCTTAGGAGATTTGAACACTGAAGCTTTCTTT
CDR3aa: CASTPFLGDLNTEAFF

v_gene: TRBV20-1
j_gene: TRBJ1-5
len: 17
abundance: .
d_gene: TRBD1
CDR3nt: TGCAGTGCTAGAGACCCCACAGGGGGCAGTTCCTTCCAGCCCCAGCATTTT
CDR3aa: CSARDPTGGSSFQPQHF

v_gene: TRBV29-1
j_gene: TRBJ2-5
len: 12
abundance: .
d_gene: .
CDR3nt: TGCAGCGTTGTGGGGAACCAAGAGACCCAGTACTTC
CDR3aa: CSVVGNQETQYF

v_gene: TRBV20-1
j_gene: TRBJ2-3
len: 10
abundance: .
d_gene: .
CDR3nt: TGCAGTGCTGACACAGATACGCAGTATTTT
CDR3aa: CSADTDTQYF

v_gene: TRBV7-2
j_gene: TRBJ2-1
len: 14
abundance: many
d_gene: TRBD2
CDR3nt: TGTGCCAGCAGGACTACTAGCGGGGGGCCGGAGCAGTTCTTC
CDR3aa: CASRTTSGGPEQFF

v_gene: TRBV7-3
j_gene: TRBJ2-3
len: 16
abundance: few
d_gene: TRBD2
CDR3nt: TGTGCCAGCAGTTGGACTAGCGGTGATAGCACAGATACGCAGTATTTT
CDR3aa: CASSWTSGDSTDTQYF

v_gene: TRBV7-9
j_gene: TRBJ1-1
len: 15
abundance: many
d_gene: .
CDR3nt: TGTGCCAGCAGCTTAGACCGGGGGAGGAACACTGAAGCTTTCTTT
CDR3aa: CASSLDRGRNTEAFF

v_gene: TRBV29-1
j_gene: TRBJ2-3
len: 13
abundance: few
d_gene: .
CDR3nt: TGCAGCGTTGATACCGGGAGCACAGATACGCAGTATTTT
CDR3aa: CSVDTGSTDTQYF

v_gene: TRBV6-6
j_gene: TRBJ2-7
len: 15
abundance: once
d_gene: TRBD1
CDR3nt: TGTGCCAGCAGCCTCAGAGAGGGGGCGAGTTACGAGCAGTACTTC
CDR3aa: CASSLREGASYEQYF

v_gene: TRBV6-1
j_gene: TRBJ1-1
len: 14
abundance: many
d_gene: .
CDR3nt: TGTGCCAGCAGTGAAAGAGGAGGGATAGATGAAGCTTTCTTT
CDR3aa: CASSERGGIDEAFF

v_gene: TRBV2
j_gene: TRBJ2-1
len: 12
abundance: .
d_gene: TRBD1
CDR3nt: TGTGCCAGCAGTCCGTGGACAGGCGAGCAGTTCTTC
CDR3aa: CASSPWTGEQFF

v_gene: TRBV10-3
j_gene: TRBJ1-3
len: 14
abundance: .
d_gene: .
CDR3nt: TGTGCCATCAGCGGCTGGGGAGACGGAAACACCATATATTTT
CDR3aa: CAISGWGDGNTIYF

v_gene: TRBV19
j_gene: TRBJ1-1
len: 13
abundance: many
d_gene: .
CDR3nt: TGTGCCAGTAGCTGGGGCGATGACACTGAAGCTTTCTTT
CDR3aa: CASSWGDDTEAFF

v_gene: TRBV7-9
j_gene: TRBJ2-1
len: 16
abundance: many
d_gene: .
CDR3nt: TGTGCCAGCAGCTTAGCGGCACTAGATCTTTACAATGAGCAGTTCTTC
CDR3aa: CASSLAALDLYNEQFF

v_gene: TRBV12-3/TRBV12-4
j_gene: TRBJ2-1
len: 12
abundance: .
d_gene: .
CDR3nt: TGTGCCAGCGCCCGGGGGTACAATGAGCAGTTCTTC
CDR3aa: CASARGYNEQFF

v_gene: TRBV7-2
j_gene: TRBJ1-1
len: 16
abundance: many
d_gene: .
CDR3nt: TGTGCCAGCAGCGGCCCCCTGGGAGTAGGGGACACTGAAGCTTTCTTT
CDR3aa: CASSGPLGVGDTEAFF

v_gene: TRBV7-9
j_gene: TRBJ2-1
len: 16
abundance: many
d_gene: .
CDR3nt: TGTGCCAGCAGCCCCAAGGGGGACACATCCTACAATGAGCAGTTCTTC
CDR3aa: CASSPKGDTSYNEQFF

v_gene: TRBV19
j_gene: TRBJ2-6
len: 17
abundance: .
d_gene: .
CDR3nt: TGTGCCAGTAGTCAAGAGGGATCTCCATCTGGGGCCAACGTCCTGACTTTC
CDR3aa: CASSQEGSPSGANVLTF

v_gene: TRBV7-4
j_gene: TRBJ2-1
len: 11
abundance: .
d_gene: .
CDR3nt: TGTGCCAGCAGCTTAGGGATGGAGCAGTTCTTC
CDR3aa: CASSLGMEQFF

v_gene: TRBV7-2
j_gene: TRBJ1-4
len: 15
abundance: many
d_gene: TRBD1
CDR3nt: TGTGCCAGCAGCCCCCCAGGGGGGACCCATGAAAAACTGTTTTTT
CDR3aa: CASSPPGGTHEKLFF

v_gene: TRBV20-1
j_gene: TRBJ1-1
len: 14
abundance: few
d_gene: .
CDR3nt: TGCAGTGCTAGAGAATTTGGGTCGAACACTGAAGCTTTCTTT
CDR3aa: CSAREFGSNTEAFF

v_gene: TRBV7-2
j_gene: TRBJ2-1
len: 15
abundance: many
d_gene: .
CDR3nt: TGTGCCAGCAGCTTGGGGGTTTACTCCTACAATGAGCAGTTCTTC
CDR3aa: CASSLGVYSYNEQFF

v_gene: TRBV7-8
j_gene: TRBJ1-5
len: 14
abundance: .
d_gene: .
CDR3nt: TGTGTCAGCAGTGGACGACAGTCAGATCAGCCCCAGCATTTT
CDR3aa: CVSSGRQSDQPQHF

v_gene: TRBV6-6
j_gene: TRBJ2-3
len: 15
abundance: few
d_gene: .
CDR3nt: TGTGCCAGCAGTCCACGTGACACTAGCACAGATACGCAGTATTTT
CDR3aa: CASSPRDTSTDTQYF

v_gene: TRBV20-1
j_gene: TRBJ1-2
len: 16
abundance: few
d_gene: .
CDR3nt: TGCAGTGCTATAACTGAGGAGGACCAAAATTTAGGTGGCTACACCTTC
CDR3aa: CSAITEEDQNLGGYTF

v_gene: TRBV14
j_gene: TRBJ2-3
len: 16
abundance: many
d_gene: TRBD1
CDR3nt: TGTGCCAGCAGCTACTCAACAGGGGGGAGGATAGATACGCAGTATTTT
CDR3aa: CASSYSTGGRIDTQYF

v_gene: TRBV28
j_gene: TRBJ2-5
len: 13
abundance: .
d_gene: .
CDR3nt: TGTGCCAGCAGTTGGGACAACCAAGAGACCCAGTACTTC
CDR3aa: CASSWDNQETQYF

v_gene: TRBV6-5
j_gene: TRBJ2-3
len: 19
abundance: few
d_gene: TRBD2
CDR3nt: TGTGCCAGCAGTTACGGGGCTAGCGGGGGCTACTCTAGCACAGATACGCAGTATTTT
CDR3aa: CASSYGASGGYSSTDTQYF

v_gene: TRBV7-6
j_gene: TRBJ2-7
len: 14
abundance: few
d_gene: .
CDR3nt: TGTGCCAGCAGCTTAGTGGGGGACTCCTACGAGCAGTACTTC
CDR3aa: CASSLVGDSYEQYF

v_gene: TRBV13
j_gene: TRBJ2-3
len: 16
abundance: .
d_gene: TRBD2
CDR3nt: TGTGCCAGCAGCTTATCGCCTAGCGGGGTAGCAGATACGCAGTATTTT
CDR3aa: CASSLSPSGVADTQYF

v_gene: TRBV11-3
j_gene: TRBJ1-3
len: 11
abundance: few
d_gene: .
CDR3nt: TGTGCCAGACGGGCTGGAAACACCATATATTTT
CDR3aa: CARRAGNTIYF

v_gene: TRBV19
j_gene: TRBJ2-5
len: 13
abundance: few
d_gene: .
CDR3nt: TGTGCCAGTAGCCTCACAACAGGGTCGGAGCGGTACTTC
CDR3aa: CASSLTTGSERYF

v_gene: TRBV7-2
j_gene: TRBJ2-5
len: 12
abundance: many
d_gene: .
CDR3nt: TGTGCCAGCAGGACCTGGGGGGAGACCCAGTACTTC
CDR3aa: CASRTWGETQYF

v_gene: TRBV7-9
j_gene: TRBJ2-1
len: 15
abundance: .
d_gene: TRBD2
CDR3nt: TGTGCCAGCAGCGGCTTAGCGGGGGGTCACAATGAGCAGTTCTTC
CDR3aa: CASSGLAGGHNEQFF

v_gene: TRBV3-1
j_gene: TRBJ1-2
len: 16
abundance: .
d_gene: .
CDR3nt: TGTGCCAGCAGCCAAGACTGGACGTCGGGGGGCTATGGCTACACCTTC
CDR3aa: CASSQDWTSGGYGYTF

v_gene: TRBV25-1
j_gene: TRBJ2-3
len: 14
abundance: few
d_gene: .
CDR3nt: TGTGCCAGCAGTTCTCAGCCCGGGGCAGATACGCAGTATTTT
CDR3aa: CASSSQPGADTQYF

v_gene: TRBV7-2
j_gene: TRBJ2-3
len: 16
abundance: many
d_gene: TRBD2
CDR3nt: TGTGCCAGCAGTATCCCGGGACTAGATCCCACAGATACGCAGTATTTT
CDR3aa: CASSIPGLDPTDTQYF

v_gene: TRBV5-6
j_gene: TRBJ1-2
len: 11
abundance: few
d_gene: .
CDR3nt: TGTGCCAGCAGCTTGGGCCCCACCTACACCTTC
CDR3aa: CASSLGPTYTF

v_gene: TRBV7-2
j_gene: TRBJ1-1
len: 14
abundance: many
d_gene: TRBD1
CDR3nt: TGTGCCAGCAGCTTGGTGACAGGGGACACTGAAGCTTTCTTT
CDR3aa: CASSLVTGDTEAFF

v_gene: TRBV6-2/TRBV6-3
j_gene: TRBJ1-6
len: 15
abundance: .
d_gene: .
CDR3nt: TGTGCCAGCAGTTGGGACAACTCCTATAATTCACCCCTCCACTTT
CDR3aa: CASSWDNSYNSPLHF